This is a list of T cell receptor beta chains from one sample in a study of regulatory T cells in long-lasting Graves disease. TCRdb recomputed calls from the multiplex PCR reads with MiXCR, one row per CDR3 protein. The table lists about half a million distinct CDR3 sequences, more than 10% of them singletons, with about 8.3% in the top ten. The same data also went into a second study, on T cells in Graves' hyperthyroidism and ophthalmopathy.

This specimen was peripheral blood mononuclear cells (PBMCs), taken at new diagnosis, from a patient treated with antithyroid drugs. All receptors come from a woman aged 25-40 years with Graves disease. Each CDR3 is given with its conserved first and last residue. Fields, in order: V gene, J gene, clone size, D gene, CDR3 protein, CDR3 DNA. A D gene is named only where the DNA matches it firmly. The size entry is marked missing in some rows and otherwise reads once, few, many or a size class.

V gene: TRBV10-3; J gene: TRBJ2-3; clone size: NA; D gene: NA; CDR3 protein: CATSTGTTTDTQYF; CDR3 DNA: TGTGCCACTTCGACAGGAACAACCACAGATACGCAGTATTTT
V gene: TRBV9; J gene: TRBJ2-1; clone size: many; D gene: TRBD2; CDR3 protein: CASSVGLVASGSAYNEQFF; CDR3 DNA: TGTGCCAGCAGCGTAGGGTTGGTGGCTAGCGGGAGTGCCTACAATGAGCAGTTCTTC
V gene: TRBV5-5; J gene: TRBJ1-5; clone size: NA; D gene: NA; CDR3 protein: CASSLDVRGSQHF; CDR3 DNA: TGTGCCAGCAGCTTGGATGTACGGGGTAGCCAGCATTTT
V gene: TRBV18; J gene: TRBJ1-4; clone size: NA; D gene: NA; CDR3 protein: CASSPPPGNEKLFF; CDR3 DNA: TGTGCCAGCTCACCTCCTCCAGGGAATGAAAAACTGTTTTTT
V gene: TRBV28; J gene: TRBJ1-5; clone size: many; D gene: NA; CDR3 protein: CASSEGWQNQPQHF; CDR3 DNA: TGTGCCAGCAGTGAGGGATGGCAAAATCAGCCCCAGCATTTT
V gene: TRBV11-2; J gene: TRBJ2-7; clone size: many; D gene: NA; CDR3 protein: CASSLEASSEQYF; CDR3 DNA: TGTGCCAGCAGCTTAGAGGCCTCTTCCGAGCAGTACTTC
V gene: TRBV7-2; J gene: TRBJ1-6; clone size: many; D gene: NA; CDR3 protein: CASGQLGNSPLHF; CDR3 DNA: TGTGCCAGCGGCCAGTTGGGGAATTCACCCCTCCACTTT
V gene: TRBV12-3/TRBV12-4; J gene: TRBJ2-2; clone size: many; D gene: NA; CDR3 protein: CASSYPTGTFGNTGELFF; CDR3 DNA: TGTGCCAGCAGCTACCCGACAGGTACCTTTGGGAACACCGGGGAGCTGTTTTTT
V gene: TRBV24-1; J gene: TRBJ2-2; clone size: NA; D gene: NA; CDR3 protein: CASRGRLGTGELFF; CDR3 DNA: TGTGCCTCCCGCGGACGCCTCGGTACTGGGGAGCTGTTTTTT
V gene: TRBV5-1; J gene: TRBJ2-3; clone size: many; D gene: NA; CDR3 protein: CASSLPQPTTDTQYF; CDR3 DNA: TGCGCCAGCAGCTTACCCCAACCAACGACAGATACGCAGTATTTT
V gene: TRBV28; J gene: TRBJ1-1; clone size: many; D gene: NA; CDR3 protein: CASLVQGNEAFF; CDR3 DNA: TGTGCCAGCCTAGTACAGGGAAATGAAGCTTTCTTT
V gene: TRBV27; J gene: TRBJ2-3; clone size: many; D gene: NA; CDR3 protein: CASKEPGHYSTDTQYF; CDR3 DNA: TGTGCCAGCAAGGAACCGGGACATTACAGCACAGATACGCAGTATTTT
V gene: TRBV20-1; J gene: TRBJ2-7; clone size: NA; D gene: TRBD2; CDR3 protein: CSALGRASGRVGEQYF; CDR3 DNA: TGCAGTGCTCTCGGCAGGGCTAGCGGGAGGGTAGGGGAGCAGTACTTC
V gene: TRBV9; J gene: TRBJ1-2; clone size: many; D gene: NA; CDR3 protein: CASSVDLTGTGGGYTF; CDR3 DNA: TGTGCCAGCAGCGTCGACCTGACAGGAACGGGTGGTGGCTACACCTTC
V gene: TRBV11-2; J gene: TRBJ1-2; clone size: many; D gene: NA; CDR3 protein: CASSDRSRDGYTF; CDR3 DNA: TGTGCCAGCAGCGACAGGTCTAGGGACGGCTACACCTTC
V gene: TRBV7-9; J gene: TRBJ2-3; clone size: many; D gene: TRBD1; CDR3 protein: CASSSDREDTQYF; CDR3 DNA: TGTGCCAGCAGCTCTGACAGGGAGGATACGCAGTATTTT
V gene: TRBV28; J gene: TRBJ1-1; clone size: many; D gene: NA; CDR3 protein: CASSSRPGTSLNTEAFF; CDR3 DNA: TGTGCCAGCAGTTCTCGTCCCGGGACGAGTTTGAACACTGAAGCTTTCTTT
V gene: TRBV20-1; J gene: TRBJ2-1; clone size: NA; D gene: NA; CDR3 protein: CSAREWGRANYNEQFF; CDR3 DNA: TGCAGTGCTAGAGAATGGGGCAGGGCTAACTACAATGAGCAGTTCTTC
V gene: TRBV24-1; J gene: TRBJ1-1; clone size: many; D gene: TRBD1; CDR3 protein: CATRDRRNTEAFF; CDR3 DNA: TGTGCCACCCGGGACAGGAGGAACACTGAAGCTTTCTTT
V gene: TRBV29-1; J gene: TRBJ2-7; clone size: many; D gene: NA; CDR3 protein: CSAQGRTGRSSYEQYF; CDR3 DNA: TGCAGCGCCCAGGGGAGGACAGGCCGGAGCTCCTACGAGCAGTACTTC
V gene: TRBV6-2/TRBV6-3; J gene: TRBJ2-7; clone size: many; D gene: NA; CDR3 protein: CASRTTASYEQYF; CDR3 DNA: TGTGCCAGCAGAACGACAGCGTCCTACGAGCAGTACTTC
V gene: TRBV5-1; J gene: TRBJ1-3; clone size: few; D gene: NA; CDR3 protein: CASSFYGQSFSGNTIYF; CDR3 DNA: TGCGCCAGCAGCTTCTACGGACAGTCTTTCTCTGGAAACACCATATATTTT
V gene: TRBV7-9; J gene: TRBJ2-5; clone size: NA; D gene: TRBD2; CDR3 protein: CASSYPGLGETQYF; CDR3 DNA: TGTGCCAGCAGCTACCCGGGACTAGGAGAGACCCAGTACTTC
V gene: TRBV5-6; J gene: TRBJ1-6; clone size: many; D gene: NA; CDR3 protein: CASSLTGTAYNSPLHF; CDR3 DNA: TGTGCCAGCAGCTTAACCGGGACCGCGTATAATTCACCCCTCCACTTT
V gene: TRBV11-2; J gene: TRBJ1-4; clone size: many; D gene: TRBD1; CDR3 protein: CASSPGQGGLGGEKLFF; CDR3 DNA: TGTGCCAGCAGCCCCGGACAGGGGGGGCTGGGAGGTGAAAAACTGTTTTTT
V gene: TRBV11-2; J gene: TRBJ2-1; clone size: few; D gene: TRBD2; CDR3 protein: CASSLVWTSESSYNEQFF; CDR3 DNA: TGTGCCAGCAGCTTAGTCTGGACTAGCGAGAGCTCCTACAATGAGCAGTTCTTC
V gene: TRBV6-2/TRBV6-3; J gene: TRBJ2-7; clone size: many; D gene: NA; CDR3 protein: CASAGLGSSYEQYF; CDR3 DNA: TGTGCCAGCGCGGGCCTCGGGTCCTCCTACGAGCAGTACTTC
V gene: TRBV7-9; J gene: TRBJ2-7; clone size: NA; D gene: NA; CDR3 protein: CASTPLFDEQYF; CDR3 DNA: TGTGCCAGCACTCCCCTCTTTGACGAGCAGTACTTC
V gene: TRBV20-1; J gene: TRBJ2-2; clone size: many; D gene: NA; CDR3 protein: CSAQRAGELFF; CDR3 DNA: TGCAGTGCCCAGCGGGCCGGGGAGCTGTTTTTT
V gene: TRBV19; J gene: TRBJ2-2; clone size: NA; D gene: TRBD1; CDR3 protein: CASSARTGYNTGELFF; CDR3 DNA: TGTGCCAGTAGTGCCCGGACAGGGTACAACACCGGGGAGCTGTTTTTT
V gene: TRBV30; J gene: TRBJ2-6; clone size: few; D gene: TRBD1; CDR3 protein: CACDRGPAGANVLTF; CDR3 DNA: TGTGCCTGTGACAGGGGGCCGGCTGGGGCCAACGTCCTGACTTTC
V gene: TRBV25-1; J gene: TRBJ1-1; clone size: few; D gene: NA; CDR3 protein: CASSESGGRAEAFF; CDR3 DNA: TGTGCCAGCAGTGAATCCGGGGGGCGAGCTGAAGCTTTCTTT
V gene: TRBV20-1; J gene: TRBJ2-6; clone size: NA; D gene: NA; CDR3 protein: CSAKQDGSGANVLTF; CDR3 DNA: TGCAGTGCTAAACAAGACGGATCTGGGGCCAACGTCCTGACTTTC